This T cell receptor beta chain was profiled in a study of Ad26.COV2.S vaccination and SARS-CoV-2 variants. The CDR3 sequence is 12 residues long. J lost 8 bases, V lost 4 bases, and 4 bases had no gene match. Looked up from germline, CDR1 is SGHTS and CDR2 is YDEGEE. Treatment denoted: over 15 received Ad26.COV2.S at low or high dose, single or two shots; 5 received placebo; per-sample allocation not given. Specimen acquisition occurred on day 63 following the initial vaccine or placebo injection. The shot given was an Ad26 vector that makes Wuhan-strain SARS-CoV-2 spike. Some clones are missing from TCRdb's copy, which holds only in-frame ones; the method was immunoSEQ multiplex PCR. The sample has 350,000 to 400,000 clones, 80% to 90% seen once.

V and J are TRBV5-8 and TRBJ1-2; 8 bases align to TRBD1. The sample consisted of peripheral blood, taken in a trial of Ad26.COV2.S vaccine versus placebo. The clonotype comes from a person between 18 and 60 years old who received the Ad26.COV2.S COVID-19 vaccine or a placebo. CDR3 protein: CASSRTGLGYTF. As DNA, the CDR3 is TGTGCCAGCAGCCGGACAGGGCTCGGCTACACCTTC.